Listed below are T cell receptor beta chains from one sample, sequenced in a study of blood T cell repertoires in COVID-19. Assay used: immunoSEQ multiplex PCR; TCRdb lists only in-frame clones, some missing. The sample has some 120,000 clones; over 75% are singletons. The specimen was peripheral blood. Receptor source: a man aged 30-40 years with COVID-19, enrolled during active disease. The CDR3 runs from the conserved cysteine through the conserved F or W. The D gene is left open where the match is weak. Rows may omit the clone size; those that give it use once, few, many or a size class.

V gene	J gene	D gene	clone size	CDR3 DNA	CDR3 protein
TRBV25-1	TRBJ1-5	NA	NA	TGTGCCAGCAGTGACCGACAATCCAATCAGCCCCAGCATTTT	CASSDRQSNQPQHF
TRBV2	TRBJ2-2	NA	NA	TGTGCCAGCACCCCTCTTATTTCGGCGAACACCGGGGAGCTGTTTTTT	CASTPLISANTGELFF
TRBV2	TRBJ2-2	NA	NA	TGTGCCAGCAGTGTTGCGGCCCTTAACACCGGGGAGCTGTTTTTT	CASSVAALNTGELFF
TRBV18	TRBJ2-7	TRBD2	few	TGTGCCAGCTCACCACGAGGACTAGTCTACGAGCAGTACTTC	CASSPRGLVYEQYF
TRBV4-1	TRBJ1-3	NA	NA	TGCGCCAGCAGCCCTATCTCTGGAAACACCATATATTTT	CASSPISGNTIYF
TRBV29-1	TRBJ1-2	NA	NA	TGCAGCGTCCTTCCCCCCCAGGGTCCCAATGGCTACACCTTC	CSVLPPQGPNGYTF
TRBV29-1	TRBJ2-4	NA	few	TGCAGCGTGGAACAGGGTGACAAAAACATTCAGTACTTC	CSVEQGDKNIQYF
TRBV5-5	TRBJ1-1	NA	NA	TGTGCCAGCAGCTCCCAGGCCTTGAACACTGAAGCTTTCTTT	CASSSQALNTEAFF
TRBV5-8	TRBJ2-4	TRBD2	NA	TGTGCCAGCAGCTTAGGAGCGGGAGAAAACATTCAGTACTTC	CASSLGAGENIQYF
TRBV7-9	TRBJ2-2	TRBD1	NA	TGTGCCAGCAGCAAGGACAGGGCGGGCACCGGGGAGCTGTTTTTT	CASSKDRAGTGELFF
TRBV19	TRBJ1-2	NA	NA	TGTGCCAGTAGTACCCGGACAGAAGGCTACACCTTC	CASSTRTEGYTF
TRBV19	TRBJ2-1	NA	NA	TGTGCCAGTAGTGCCTCGTTGGGCAGGGCGCAGTTCTTC	CASSASLGRAQFF
TRBV21-1	TRBJ1-2	NA	NA	TGTGCCAGCAGCAAAGAGCAGGGGCCGCCCTCTAACTATGGCTACACCTTC	CASSKEQGPPSNYGYTF
TRBV5-1	TRBJ2-3	TRBD2	NA	TGCGCCAGCAGGGCGACTAGCGGGAGGTCCAGAATGGATACGCAGTATTTT	CASRATSGRSRMDTQYF
TRBV5-1	TRBJ2-6	TRBD1	NA	TGCGCCAGCAGGATCATTGGGACAGGGGGATCAGGGGCCAACGTCCTGACTTTC	CASRIIGTGGSGANVLTF
TRBV27	TRBJ2-7	TRBD1	NA	TGTGCCAGCAGTTTTGGATCCGGGACAGGGTACGAGCAGTACTTC	CASSFGSGTGYEQYF